The clone carrying this T cell receptor beta chain was seen repeatedly, ten times or more. Its antigen is not identified. Indicated time point: sample taken at primary tumor resection. V gave up 0 bases and J gave up 3 bases, with 11 bases separating them. The CDR3 covers 15 residues. Germline V gene data show CDR1 as LGHNA and CDR2 as YNFKEQ. This sample is drawn from a study of spatial heterogeneity in lung cancer. Unique molecular identifiers tagged every individual TCR cDNA molecule. Using its own MiXCR run on the 5' RACE reads, TCRdb lists one record per CDR3 protein. This table has over 50,000 distinct CDR3 sequences, about 6.6% appearing once. Study-wide findings and caveats: Blood contained ubiquitous expanded tumor TCRs more at resection than at follow-up.

The receptor's source is a female donor with early-stage non-small cell lung cancer. Specimen: PBMCs, collected at surgery. The V call is TRBV4-2, the J call TRBJ1-2; maybe TRBD1 (6 bases). CDR3 DNA: TGTGCCAGCAGCCAAGAACAGGGACGCGACTATGGCTACACCTTC. It is translated as CASSQEQGRDYGYTF.